The present T cell receptor beta chain was sequenced within a study of T-cell memory formation after mild COVID-19. Study-wide background: Largely donor-specific TCR clusters were found. Findings and caveats of the study: There were some responding clones in pre-infection memory, which suggested that cross-reactive memory had joined. Among clones contracting day 15 to 85, CD4/CD8 was balanced, whereas later expanders leaned CD4+. Among contracting clones, CD4+ were mainly CM/EM and CD8+ enriched in EMRA.

A remark on this clonotype: Its cognate antigen is unknown.

TCRdb fed the 5' RACE reads into MiXCR, producing one record per CDR3 protein. Among around 310,000 distinct CDR3 sequences listed, 13% to 15% were seen once. Trimming took off 3 bases at V and 0 bases at J, with 16 bases between the two ends. This CDR3 is 17 amino acids long. Germline V gene data show CDR1 as SGHRS and CDR2 as YFSETQ. V and J are TRBV5-1 and TRBJ2-4; D tentatively reads TRBD1 or TRBD2 (5 bases each). The sequence came from a man aged 18 to 35 who had mild COVID-19 (a few samples of this study predate the infection). Cell type and time point are not known. The sample consisted of PBMCs or a T cell subset sorted from them (not recorded which). CDR3 sequence (DNA): TGCGCCAGCAGCTCGGGGCCGACAGTTCTAGCCAAAAACATTCAGTACTTC. Residues: CASSSGPTVLAKNIQYF.